This T cell receptor beta chain is drawn from a study of blood T cell repertoires in COVID-19. Data came from immunoSEQ multiplex PCR; TCRdb stores just in-frame clones and leaves some out. The table includes about 160,000 clones, around 84% detected once. Per germline, CDR1 MDHEN and CDR2 SYDVKM. V dropped 7 bases and J dropped 8; count of bases not matched to a gene: 11. The CDR3 has 15 residues. The rearrangement links TRBV28 to TRBJ2-1; TRBD1 aligns across 10 bases. The specimen sequenced was peripheral blood. The TCR was taken from a woman of 80 years or more with acute or convalescent COVID-19. The CDR3 DNA reads as TGTGCCAGCAAGGGAAAAGGACAGGGGGTCTATGAGCAGTTCTTC. As protein: CASKGKGQGVYEQFF.